The TCR beta chain described here comes from a study of shared clonotypes between healthy human individuals. Several immunoSEQ 96-well plates shared each subset's DNA, each plate a replicate. Clones were read by immunoSEQ multiplex PCR, and TCRdb kept only the in-frame ones, dropping some. The table shows over a million clones, with 75% to 80% occurring only once. The CDR3 is 14 residues long. CDR1 and CDR2 (germline): MNHNY, SVGAGI (reference sequence). V dropped 2 bases and J dropped 6 bases, with 11 bases sitting between them. The chain employs TRBV6-6 and TRBJ2-1; possibly TRBD2 for D (6 bases). The clonotype was recovered from a young man in good health. Some clones in this sample may be carry-over from other donors' samples. The sequencing sample was made of memory CD4+ T cells from PBMCs. The sample's subset: CD45RA-negative fraction. CDR3 sequence reads: CASSYPGTSNEQFF. CDR3 DNA sequence: TGTGCCAGCAGTTACCCTGGGACTTCCAATGAGCAGTTCTTC.